Listed below are T cell receptor beta chains from one sample, sequenced in a study of Ad26.COV2.S vaccination and SARS-CoV-2 variants. TCRdb's table, derived via immunoSEQ multiplex PCR, lists solely in-frame clones and lacks some. In the table there are about 480,000 clones, 70% to 90% of which are singletons. Specimen: peripheral blood, collected in a trial of Ad26.COV2.S vaccine versus placebo. The origin of the receptors is a person aged 18 to 59 who received the Ad26.COV2.S COVID-19 vaccine or a placebo. Both conserved end residues are part of each CDR3. Each record gives: V gene, J gene, D gene, clone size, CDR3 DNA, CDR3 protein. The D gene is left open where the match is weak. Some rows mark clone size as missing; the rest say once, few, many or name a class of expanded clone.

v_call: TRBV5-8; j_call: TRBJ2-7; d_call: -; clone_size: -; cdr3_nt: TGTGCCAGCAGCTTGGCCGCATTGAGTATAGCAGGCTACGAGCAGTACTTC; cdr3_aa: CASSLAALSIAGYEQYF
v_call: TRBV30; j_call: TRBJ1-6; d_call: -; clone_size: -; cdr3_nt: TGTGCCTGGAAAACCCCTGGGGCGGATTCACCCCTCCACTTT; cdr3_aa: CAWKTPGADSPLHF
v_call: TRBV7-8; j_call: TRBJ2-3; d_call: -; clone_size: -; cdr3_nt: TGTGCCAGCAGCCACTACACAGATACGCAGTATTTT; cdr3_aa: CASSHYTDTQYF
v_call: TRBV6-5; j_call: TRBJ2-5; d_call: TRBD2; clone_size: -; cdr3_nt: TGTGCCAGCAGTTACAGGGGACTAGCGGGAGTGGAGACCCAGTACTTC; cdr3_aa: CASSYRGLAGVETQYF
v_call: TRBV7-2; j_call: TRBJ2-1; d_call: -; clone_size: -; cdr3_nt: TGTGCCAGCAGCCCAAAGGGGCGTCCGGGGGAACCCTACAATGAGCAGTTCTTC; cdr3_aa: CASSPKGRPGEPYNEQFF
v_call: TRBV5-1; j_call: TRBJ2-3; d_call: TRBD1; clone_size: -; cdr3_nt: TGCGCCAGCAGCATAGGACAGGGTGGGGCAGATACGCAGTATTTT; cdr3_aa: CASSIGQGGADTQYF
v_call: TRBV6-1; j_call: TRBJ2-7; d_call: TRBD1; clone_size: -; cdr3_nt: TGTGCCAGCAGTGCAGGGAGGACAGGGCCGAGCCTCCCCTACGAGCAGTACTTC; cdr3_aa: CASSAGRTGPSLPYEQYF
v_call: TRBV6-2/TRBV6-3; j_call: TRBJ2-1; d_call: -; clone_size: -; cdr3_nt: TGTGCCAGCAGTTATTTGGATGAGCAGTTCTTC; cdr3_aa: CASSYLDEQFF
v_call: TRBV30; j_call: TRBJ1-4; d_call: -; clone_size: -; cdr3_nt: TGTGCCTGGAGTCGGGGGGGAGCTAATGAAAAACTGTTTTTT; cdr3_aa: CAWSRGGANEKLFF
v_call: TRBV29-1; j_call: TRBJ1-5; d_call: -; clone_size: -; cdr3_nt: TGCAGCGTTGATCCTTTAAAGGGACAAGGCACTTATAGCAATCAGCCCCAGCATTTT; cdr3_aa: CSVDPLKGQGTYSNQPQHF
v_call: TRBV28; j_call: TRBJ2-7; d_call: -; clone_size: -; cdr3_nt: TGTGCCAGCAGCAAACGGGAATACGAGCAGTACTTC; cdr3_aa: CASSKREYEQYF
v_call: TRBV6-5; j_call: TRBJ1-2; d_call: -; clone_size: -; cdr3_nt: TGTGCCAGCACTGTCGACCGTTCCTATGGCTACACCTTC; cdr3_aa: CASTVDRSYGYTF
v_call: TRBV12-3/TRBV12-4; j_call: TRBJ2-7; d_call: -; clone_size: -; cdr3_nt: TGTGCCAGCAGTTTTGGATACGAGCAGTACTTC; cdr3_aa: CASSFGYEQYF
v_call: TRBV28; j_call: TRBJ1-5; d_call: -; clone_size: once; cdr3_nt: TGTGCCAGCAGTCCCCTCGGGCTCTTAAACCGCCCCAATCAGCCCCAGCATTTT; cdr3_aa: CASSPLGLLNRPNQPQHF
v_call: TRBV28; j_call: TRBJ2-5; d_call: -; clone_size: -; cdr3_nt: TGTGCCAGCAGCCCGGGATTGCGGACGGGAGAGACCCAGTACTTC; cdr3_aa: CASSPGLRTGETQYF
v_call: TRBV28; j_call: TRBJ2-1; d_call: TRBD2; clone_size: -; cdr3_nt: TGTGCCAGCAGTTTTTCTCCAGCGGGAGTCGGCAATGAGCAGTTCTTC; cdr3_aa: CASSFSPAGVGNEQFF
v_call: TRBV12-3/TRBV12-4; j_call: TRBJ1-6; d_call: -; clone_size: -; cdr3_nt: TGTGCCAGCAGTTTAGGCAGTTTCGACCTCCACTTT; cdr3_aa: CASSLGSFDLHF